These T cell receptor beta chains were read from a single sample in a study of OX40 agonist ivuxolimab in advanced cancers. The method was immunoSEQ multiplex PCR; TCRdb's version includes in-frame clones alone and lacks a portion of them. Of 98,000 or so clones in the sample, about 88% were seen once. The sequenced sample was CD4+ or CD8+ T cells sorted from blood, obtained in a trial of the OX40 agonist ivuxolimab. These receptors came from an adult with an advanced solid tumor such as melanoma, head and neck, liver or kidney cancer. Each CDR3 is given with its conserved first and last residue. The D gene is left open where the match is weak. Size tells how often a clone was seen (once, few, many) or the class of an expanded clone, and some rows leave it out.

D: NA
size: once
J: TRBJ2-6
V: TRBV18
CDR3: CASSPQGGSSGANVLTF
DNA: TGTGCCAGCTCACCACAGGGGGGCAGCTCTGGGGCCAACGTCCTGACTTTC

D: NA
size: NA
J: TRBJ1-1
V: TRBV30
CDR3: CAWIKDTEAFF
DNA: TGTGCCTGGATTAAGGACACTGAAGCTTTCTTT

D: TRBD1
size: once
J: TRBJ1-6
V: TRBV28
CDR3: CASRSGTGYSPLHF
DNA: TGTGCCAGCAGATCCGGGACAGGATATTCACCCCTCCACTTT

D: TRBD2
size: NA
J: TRBJ2-3
V: TRBV5-1
CDR3: CASSGRGAVSTDTQYF
DNA: TGCGCCAGCAGCGGGAGGGGAGCGGTTAGCACAGATACGCAGTATTTT

D: NA
size: NA
J: TRBJ1-1
V: TRBV9
CDR3: CASSLRGDGTEAFF
DNA: TGTGCCAGCAGCCTCAGAGGGGATGGCACTGAAGCTTTCTTT

D: NA
size: NA
J: TRBJ1-4
V: TRBV5-1
CDR3: CASSSASGYEKLFF
DNA: TGCGCCAGCAGCTCGGCTAGCGGATATGAAAAACTGTTTTTT

D: NA
size: NA
J: TRBJ1-3
V: TRBV14
CDR3: CASRSSGNTIYF
DNA: TGTGCCAGCAGAAGCTCTGGAAACACCATATATTTT

D: NA
size: few
J: TRBJ1-5
V: TRBV19
CDR3: CASSSTASWEPQHF
DNA: TGTGCCAGTAGTTCGACGGCATCCTGGGAGCCCCAGCATTTT

D: NA
size: NA
J: TRBJ1-1
V: TRBV6-5
CDR3: CASSYLPGTEAFF
DNA: TGTGCCAGCAGTTACCTCCCCGGCACTGAAGCTTTCTTT

D: NA
size: NA
J: TRBJ1-1
V: TRBV18
CDR3: CASSLQVNTEAFF
DNA: TGTGCCAGCTCATTACAGGTGAACACTGAAGCTTTCTTT

D: NA
size: NA
J: TRBJ1-5
V: TRBV2
CDR3: CASSELETQPQHF
DNA: TGTGCCAGCAGTGAACTCGAGACGCAGCCCCAGCATTTT

D: NA
size: once
J: TRBJ2-1
V: TRBV6-1
CDR3: CASSVMSSYNEQFF
DNA: TGTGCCAGCAGCGTAATGAGCTCCTACAATGAGCAGTTCTTC

D: NA
size: NA
J: TRBJ1-6
V: TRBV28
CDR3: CASSTPTGFPLHF
DNA: TGTGCCAGCAGTACCCCGACAGGTTTTCCCCTCCACTTT

D: NA
size: NA
J: TRBJ1-1
V: TRBV27
CDR3: CASSLISPRTTEAFF
DNA: TGTGCCAGCAGCCTGATCAGCCCCAGAACCACTGAAGCTTTCTTT

D: TRBD1
size: NA
J: TRBJ1-1
V: TRBV6-5
CDR3: CASSYGTGMGDTEAFF
DNA: TGTGCCAGCAGTTATGGGACAGGGATGGGTGACACTGAAGCTTTCTTT

D: NA
size: NA
J: TRBJ2-7
V: TRBV7-2
CDR3: CASSLPSVEEQYF
DNA: TGTGCCAGCAGCCTGCCATCAGTGGAAGAGCAGTACTTC

D: NA
size: NA
J: TRBJ1-1
V: TRBV6-5
CDR3: CASSSLGPAAEAFF
DNA: TGTGCCAGCAGTTCGCTGGGACCGGCGGCTGAAGCTTTCTTT

D: NA
size: NA
J: TRBJ2-1
V: TRBV7-3
CDR3: CASSLTDTYNEQFF
DNA: TGTGCCAGCAGCTTAACGGATACTTACAATGAGCAGTTCTTC

D: NA
size: NA
J: TRBJ2-5
V: TRBV5-4
CDR3: CASSLGQIQETQYF
DNA: TGTGCCAGCAGCTTAGGGCAGATCCAAGAGACCCAGTACTTC

D: TRBD1
size: NA
J: TRBJ1-2
V: TRBV7-9
CDR3: CASSSRYRGVNYGYTF
DNA: TGTGCCAGCAGCTCCCGTTACAGGGGAGTCAACTATGGCTACACCTTC

D: NA
size: NA
J: TRBJ1-2
V: TRBV30
CDR3: CAWRLGANYGYTF
DNA: TGTGCCTGGAGGTTGGGAGCTAACTATGGCTACACCTTC

D: NA
size: NA
J: TRBJ1-1
V: TRBV28
CDR3: CASSLLGLDREGTEAFF
DNA: TGTGCCAGCAGTTTATTAGGTTTAGATAGGGAAGGGACTGAAGCTTTCTTT

D: NA
size: NA
J: TRBJ1-3
V: TRBV5-1
CDR3: CASSLDRNTIYF
DNA: TGCGCCAGCAGCTTAGATCGAAACACCATATATTTT

D: NA
size: NA
J: TRBJ2-1
V: TRBV5-1
CDR3: CASSLAPTTGEQFF
DNA: TGCGCCAGCAGCTTGGCTCCGACTACGGGTGAGCAGTTCTTC

D: NA
size: NA
J: TRBJ2-7
V: TRBV27
CDR3: CASSLSEGFGEQYF
DNA: TGTGCCAGCAGTTTATCGGAGGGGTTCGGGGAGCAGTACTTC

D: NA
size: NA
J: TRBJ2-1
V: TRBV5-1
CDR3: CASSSGEVNEQFF
DNA: TGCGCCAGCTCCTCGGGAGAGGTCAATGAGCAGTTCTTC

D: NA
size: NA
J: TRBJ2-5
V: TRBV2
CDR3: CASGRLGGAQETQYF
DNA: TGTGCCAGCGGCCGCCTCGGAGGCGCGCAAGAGACCCAGTACTTC

D: NA
size: NA
J: TRBJ2-5
V: TRBV29-1
CDR3: CSVLGPGETQYF
DNA: TGCAGCGTCTTGGGGCCTGGGGAGACCCAGTACTTC

D: TRBD2
size: NA
J: TRBJ2-5
V: TRBV4-3
CDR3: CASSQDMTGGPQETQYF
DNA: TGCGCCAGCAGCCAAGATATGACGGGAGGTCCTCAAGAGACCCAGTACTTC

D: NA
size: NA
J: TRBJ2-7
V: TRBV7-9
CDR3: CASSLSPTYEQYF
DNA: TGTGCCAGCAGCTTATCTCCCACCTACGAGCAGTACTTC

D: TRBD1
size: NA
J: TRBJ2-1
V: TRBV19
CDR3: CASSTLQGAPNNEQFF
DNA: TGTGCCAGTAGTACGCTCCAGGGGGCGCCGAACAATGAGCAGTTCTTC

D: NA
size: NA
J: TRBJ1-1
V: TRBV5-6
CDR3: CASSLIRNTEAFF
DNA: TGTGCCAGCAGCTTGATTAGGAACACTGAAGCTTTCTTT

D: NA
size: NA
J: TRBJ1-1
V: TRBV5-5
CDR3: CASSIGRGGFSTEAFF
DNA: TGTGCCAGCAGCATTGGGCGTGGGGGCTTCTCCACTGAAGCTTTCTTT

D: NA
size: NA
J: TRBJ1-1
V: TRBV29-1
CDR3: CSVERGVGNTEAFF
DNA: TGCAGCGTTGAACGAGGGGTCGGGAACACTGAAGCTTTCTTT

D: TRBD2
size: NA
J: TRBJ2-1
V: TRBV5-1
CDR3: CASSFAGGEDEQFF
DNA: TGCGCCAGCAGCTTCGCGGGGGGCGAGGATGAGCAGTTCTTC

D: TRBD2
size: NA
J: TRBJ2-1
V: TRBV11-3
CDR3: CASSFGGGSVDEQFF
DNA: TGTGCCAGCAGCTTCGGAGGCGGGAGTGTCGATGAGCAGTTCTTC

D: NA
size: NA
J: TRBJ1-1
V: TRBV7-2
CDR3: CASSLNWAGPAFF
DNA: TGTGCCAGCAGCTTAAATTGGGCAGGGCCAGCTTTCTTT

D: NA
size: NA
J: TRBJ1-1
V: TRBV5-6
CDR3: CASKRDTEAFF
DNA: TGTGCCAGCAAAAGGGACACTGAAGCTTTCTTT

D: NA
size: once
J: TRBJ2-2
V: TRBV4-3
CDR3: CASKRDMRGGELFF
DNA: TGCGCCAGCAAAAGAGACATGAGGGGCGGGGAGCTGTTTTTT

D: NA
size: once
J: TRBJ1-6
V: TRBV30
CDR3: CAWTYPGGDGSPLHF
DNA: TGTGCCTGGACCTACCCGGGGGGCGATGGTTCACCCCTCCACTTT

D: TRBD1
size: NA
J: TRBJ1-5
V: TRBV18
CDR3: CASSTEAGGHQPQHF
DNA: TGTGCCAGCTCCACAGAGGCAGGGGGTCACCAGCCCCAGCATTTT

D: NA
size: NA
J: TRBJ1-1
V: TRBV7-6
CDR3: CASSSWNTEAFF
DNA: TGTGCCAGCAGCTCTTGGAACACTGAAGCTTTCTTT

D: TRBD1
size: NA
J: TRBJ1-1
V: TRBV29-1
CDR3: CSVSLSPGQGTEAFF
DNA: TGCAGCGTGTCACTCTCTCCGGGACAGGGCACTGAAGCTTTCTTT

D: NA
size: NA
J: TRBJ1-1
V: TRBV5-1
CDR3: CASSFENRMNTEAFF
DNA: TGCGCCAGCAGCTTTGAGAACAGAATGAACACTGAAGCTTTCTTT